Listed below are T cell receptor beta chains from one sample, sequenced in a study of neurological immune-mediated disorders. TCRdb redid the calling of the 5' RACE reads with MiXCR, one entry per CDR3 protein. This table holds some 38,000 distinct CDR3 sequences, 14% found once. Sequencing was carried out using PBMCs. The source is a woman between 45 and 65 years old with HTLV-1-associated myelopathy (HAM/TSP). The CDR3 runs from the conserved cysteine through the conserved F or W. The order of the fields is CDR3 protein, CDR3 DNA, clone size, D gene, J gene, V gene. The D gene is left open where the match is weak. Part of the rows lack a size; the others show once, few, many or a class for expanded clones.

cdr3_aa: CASSLETTSTDTQYF
cdr3_nt: TGTGCCAGCAGCTTAGAGACGACTAGCACAGATACGCAGTATTTT
clone_size: many
d_call: NA
j_call: TRBJ2-3
v_call: TRBV11-2

cdr3_aa: CASSPYGTGATDTQYF
cdr3_nt: TGTGCCAGCTCACCCTACGGGACAGGCGCCACAGATACGCAGTATTTT
clone_size: few
d_call: TRBD1
j_call: TRBJ2-3
v_call: TRBV18

cdr3_aa: CASSYGVGSNQPQHF
cdr3_nt: TGTGCCAGCAGTTACGGGGTTGGTAGCAATCAGCCCCAGCATTTT
clone_size: many
d_call: NA
j_call: TRBJ1-5
v_call: TRBV6-5

cdr3_aa: CASSQDQGPRQTGELFF
cdr3_nt: TGCGCCAGCAGCCAAGATCAGGGGCCCCGCCAAACCGGGGAGCTGTTTTTT
clone_size: many
d_call: NA
j_call: TRBJ2-2
v_call: TRBV4-3

cdr3_aa: CASSPRQGETQYF
cdr3_nt: TGCGCCAGCAGCCCTAGACAGGGAGAGACCCAGTACTTC
clone_size: many
d_call: TRBD1
j_call: TRBJ2-5
v_call: TRBV5-1

cdr3_aa: CASSFGGLGYGYTF
cdr3_nt: TGTGCCAGCAGTTTCGGGGGGCTCGGCTATGGCTACACCTTC
clone_size: NA
d_call: NA
j_call: TRBJ1-2
v_call: TRBV12-3/TRBV12-4

cdr3_aa: CASSLDAGGAAKNIQYF
cdr3_nt: TGTGCTAGCAGCTTAGATGCGGGGGGGGCGGCCAAAAACATTCAGTACTTC
clone_size: many
d_call: TRBD2
j_call: TRBJ2-4
v_call: TRBV7-7

cdr3_aa: CSAAHREGSEKLFF
cdr3_nt: TGCAGTGCTGCTCATCGGGAAGGGAGTGAAAAACTGTTTTTT
clone_size: NA
d_call: NA
j_call: TRBJ1-4
v_call: TRBV20-1

cdr3_aa: CASSPPRTGGGETQYF
cdr3_nt: TGTGCCAGCTCACCACCACGAACAGGCGGTGGGGAGACCCAGTACTTC
clone_size: NA
d_call: NA
j_call: TRBJ2-5
v_call: TRBV18

cdr3_aa: CASREGDYGYTF
cdr3_nt: TGCGCCAGCAGAGAGGGTGACTATGGCTACACCTTC
clone_size: many
d_call: NA
j_call: TRBJ1-2
v_call: TRBV10-2

cdr3_aa: CASSQLGYNEQFF
cdr3_nt: TGTGCCAGCAGCCAACTAGGTTACAATGAGCAGTTCTTC
clone_size: many
d_call: NA
j_call: TRBJ2-1
v_call: TRBV3-1

cdr3_aa: CASSAGEPQHF
cdr3_nt: TGTGCCAGCAGTGCGGGCGAGCCCCAGCATTTT
clone_size: NA
d_call: NA
j_call: TRBJ1-5
v_call: TRBV12-3/TRBV12-4

cdr3_aa: CASSDLPPGNTEAFF
cdr3_nt: TGCGCCAGCAGTGATTTACCCCCCGGGAACACTGAAGCTTTCTTT
clone_size: NA
d_call: NA
j_call: TRBJ1-1
v_call: TRBV10-2

cdr3_aa: CSATTGTGGYNSPLHF
cdr3_nt: TGCAGTGCAACTACCGGGACAGGGGGATATAATTCACCCCTCCACTTT
clone_size: many
d_call: TRBD1
j_call: TRBJ1-6
v_call: TRBV20-1

cdr3_aa: CASSQAGVRQPQHF
cdr3_nt: TGTGCCAGCAGCCAAGCAGGGGTTAGGCAGCCCCAGCATTTT
clone_size: many
d_call: NA
j_call: TRBJ1-5
v_call: TRBV3-1

cdr3_aa: CASSEKSYNEQFF
cdr3_nt: TGTGCCAGCAGTGAAAAGAGCTACAATGAGCAGTTCTTC
clone_size: few
d_call: NA
j_call: TRBJ2-1
v_call: TRBV2